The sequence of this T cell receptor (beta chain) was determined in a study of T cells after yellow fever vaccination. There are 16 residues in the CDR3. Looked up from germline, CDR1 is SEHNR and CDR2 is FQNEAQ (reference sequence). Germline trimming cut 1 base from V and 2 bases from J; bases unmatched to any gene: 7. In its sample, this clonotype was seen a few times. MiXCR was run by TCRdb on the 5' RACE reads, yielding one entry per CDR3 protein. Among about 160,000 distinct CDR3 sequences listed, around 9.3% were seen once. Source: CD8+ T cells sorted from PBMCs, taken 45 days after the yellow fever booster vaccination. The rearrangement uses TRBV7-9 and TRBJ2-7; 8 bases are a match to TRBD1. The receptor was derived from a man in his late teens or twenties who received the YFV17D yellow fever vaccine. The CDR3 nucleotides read TGTGCCAGCAGCTTAGGAGGACAGGGATGGACCTACGAGCAGTACTTC. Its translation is CASSLGGQGWTYEQYF.